The clone carrying this T cell receptor beta chain was seen at least ten times. The antigen remains undetermined. Regarding time point: healthy volunteer bleed at 2 weeks. Total RNA came from unfractionated whole blood. The data belong to a study of human T cells and chemical hapten exposure. Study-level background: Among samples, TCR yields varied mainly because of small differences in pooled library volume.

Broader study findings: TCRs whose frequency exceeded 1 in 1000 remained the same following DPC sensitization.

Unique molecular identifiers were linked by the library to individual cDNA molecules. Authors' analysis steps: About 97,000 TCRs per sample was the median, with a range of about 20,000 to 690,600. A single record per CDR3 protein comes from TCRdb applying MiXCR to the RACE reads. These V and J calls originate from TCRdb's pipeline instead of the authors' own analysis. The data contain 75,000 to 100,000 distinct CDR3 sequences, roughly 8.5% of them singletons. This clonotype was sampled from a female donor in good health. Some clones in this sample may be carry-over from other donors' samples. Sequencing was done on a sample of whole blood.

CDR3 DNA: TGTGCCAGCAGTGACCGACAGGCCAATGAGCAGTTCTTC. Amino acid sequence: CASSDRQANEQFF. This sequence joins TRBV2 and TRBJ2-1; D may be TRBD1 (6 bases). CDR1 is SNHLY and CDR2 is FYNNEI in the germline V gene. V gave up 3 bases and J gave up 6 bases, with 9 bases separating them. This CDR3 is 13 amino acids long.